This T cell receptor (beta chain) was captured in a study of T cell responses to AZD1222 COVID-19 vaccine. Sequencing was performed with immunoSEQ multiplex PCR; in TCRdb, only in-frame clones are kept and a portion is missing. Of over 100,000 clones in the sample, 94% are singletons; the top ten hold approximately 6.3%. V lost 0 bases and J lost 2, with 9 bases in between. This CDR3 is built from 15 residues. Germline CDR1 reads SGHDT; CDR2 reads YYEEEE. Study-level results: Females made up more of the donors, who were largely white British, and clonal diversity may have come out too low.

As to this clone: Its antigen is not known.

The chain joins TRBV5-6 to TRBJ2-1; D gene unclear. The sample consisted of peripheral blood, taken on day 0 of AZD1222 vaccination. This TCR came from an adult in good health. CDR3 residues: CASSLGHKPYNEQFF. Written as DNA, the CDR3 is TGTGCCAGCAGCTTGGGACACAAACCCTACAATGAGCAGTTCTTC.